This TCR beta chain was identified during a study of shared clonotypes between healthy human individuals (dated by TCRdb to 2019 to 2021). General notes on the study: A few men and a couple of women, aged 18 to 49 years, made up the cohort. For each donor, CD4 naive and CD4 memory were each given three plates, CD8 naive was given two plates, and CD8 memory was given one plate. To estimate repertoire size and how much clonotype sharing occurs between individuals, the study deeply sequenced the blood TCR repertoires of five healthy adults. Different laboratories and diverse techniques were used to prepare libraries and sequence TCR repertoires, to increase sequencing depth and limit assay-specific biases. Each donor's leukapheresis produced roughly between about 0.8 and 10 billion PBMCs. Paper-wide results and their limitations: Around 5.4% of naive CD4, more than 3% of naive CD8, about 2.5% of memory CD4, and roughly 0.4% of memory CD8 clonotypes were shared across several donors. Pairwise subsampling indicated that sequencing depth was expected to affect the degree of clonotype sharing among donors. Naive subsets generally had larger estimated clonotype richness than memory subsets. The genetic and exposure-history diversity represented was limited by the small number of donors. Only blood was sampled, and tissue TCR repertoires likely differ from those in blood. Compared with non-shared clonotypes, clonotypes shared by all four sorted-subset donors had higher generation probabilities. Even with the large sequencing depth, rarefaction of the sorted-subset datasets indicated that sequencing was incomplete.

From the germline V gene, CDR1 is MGHRA and CDR2 is YSYEKL. The CDR3 runs 15 residues from the cysteine to the phenylalanine. CDR3 DNA only is kept here, 45 bases in frame from base 1. V is pared back by 0 bases and J by 2 bases, with 8 bases lying between the germline termini. Donors were healthy HIV-negative adults with no recently reported acute infections or vaccinations. Only Caucasian adults living in Nashville, Tennessee, USA were represented among the donors. CD4+ T cells were enriched by magnetic negative selection, after which naive cells were positively selected on CD45RA and the negative fraction was taken as the memory subset. After blood collection by leukapheresis, PBMCs were isolated using Ficoll-Histopaque density gradient centrifugation and then cryopreserved in the vapor phase of liquid nitrogen. Purity and quantity of every magnetically sorted T cell population were checked by analytical flow cytometry. Genomic DNA was isolated from each sorted fraction and quantified by UV absorbance on a Nanodrop 2000c.

Turning to this clone: The antigen it binds to is not known. No much larger clone exists at a distance of one base, and base qualities are not known.

Using the deep immunoSEQ assay, multiplex PCR amplified TCR CDR3 regions from genomic DNA. Genomic DNA extracted from each cell subset was distributed evenly over all wells of several immunoSEQ 96-well plates, and each plate served as one replicate. Each replicate PCR for sorted subsets received about 0.2 ug genomic DNA, equal to some 32,000 T cell genomes. Purified libraries were quantified with a Qubit 3.0 fluorometer, sized on a Bioanalyzer 2100, and re-quantified with the KAPA Library Quantification kit. A separate single-read 150-cycle Illumina NextSeq 550 flow cell was used to sequence each immunoSEQ 96-well plate. The paper's data handling went like this. Because only junctional sequences without quality scores were contained in the immunoSEQ output, filtering matching that applied to full-length reads could not be performed. Sequences were annotated with PyIR, a Python wrapper for IgBLAST v1.9, and V/J genes and CDR3 were assigned using IMGT germline references. Any read was removed if the V/J assignment was weak (E-value above 1e-6), the CDR3 was missing, or the read contained stop codons, out-of-frame junctions, or ambiguous translated residues. V3J clonotypes were defined by identical inferred V gene, J gene, and CDR3 amino acid sequence. Percentage overlap between repertoires was computed as shared unique clonotypes divided by the size of the smaller repertoire. RTK rarefaction, the Chao1 estimator, and Recon v2.1 estimates of unobserved clonotypes were used to assess repertoire richness. For all TCRbeta clonotypes obtained by the gDNA method from a handful of donors, generation probabilities were computed with OLGA. TCRdb re-hosts the immuneACCESS table, in-frame sequences only. Its copies lack some clones; in the studies checked, an unresolved V gene accounts for under half of them, and the cause for the rest is not known. V and J calls and clone size are given by that table; D and trimming were obtained from the DNA. Within this sample are about 2.5 million clones, with about 90% of them counted one time only. The top ten clonotypes cover 0.3% to 0.4% of the sample.

Sequencing was done on a sample of naive CD4+ T cells from PBMCs. What the cell subset or site label conveys for this sample: CD45RA+ positively selected. This chain joins TRBV4-1 to TRBJ1-5; confidence is insufficient to name the D gene. The receptor's source is a man younger than 35 in good health. Some clones in this sample may be carry-over from other donors' samples. The CDR3 region reads CASSQDPYGNQPQHF. The DNA reads TGCGCCAGCAGCCAAGACCCCTATGGCAATCAGCCCCAGCATTTT.